This TCR beta chain stems from a study of blood T cell repertoires in COVID-19. The method was immunoSEQ multiplex PCR; TCRdb's version includes in-frame clones alone and lacks a portion of them. This sample has nearly 100,000 clones, with around 85% found just once. The germline V gene has CDR1 SGHTA and CDR2 FQGTGA. Trimming removed 2 bases at V and 0 bases at J, with 8 bases between. This CDR3 is built from 15 residues. This clonotype was obtained from a woman in her fifties or sixties with acute or convalescent COVID-19. The chain links TRBV7-3 to TRBJ1-3, with D maybe TRBD1 (5 bases). The sequenced sample was peripheral blood. CDR3 DNA: TGTGCCAGCAGCTTATCAGGGAACTCTGGAAACACCATATATTTT. The encoded protein is CASSLSGNSGNTIYF. Full variable domain (rest looked up from reference TRBV7-3 and TRBJ1-3): GAGVSQTPSNKVTEKGKYVELRCDPISGHTALYWYRQSLGQGPEFLIYFQGTGAADDSGLPNDRFFAVRPEGSVSTLKIQRTERGDSAVYLCASSLSGNSGNTIYFGEGSWLTVV.